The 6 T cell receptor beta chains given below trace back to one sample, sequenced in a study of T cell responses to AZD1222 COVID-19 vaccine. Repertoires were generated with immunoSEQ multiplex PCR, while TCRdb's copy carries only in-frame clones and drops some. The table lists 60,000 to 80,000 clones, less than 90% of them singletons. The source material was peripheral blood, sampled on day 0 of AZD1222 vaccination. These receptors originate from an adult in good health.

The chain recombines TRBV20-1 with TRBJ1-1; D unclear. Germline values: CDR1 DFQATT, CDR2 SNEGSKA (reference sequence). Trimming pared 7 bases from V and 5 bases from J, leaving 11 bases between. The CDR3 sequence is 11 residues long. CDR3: CSGRLGTEAFF. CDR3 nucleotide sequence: TGCAGTGGGCGGCTTGGGACTGAAGCTTTCTTT.

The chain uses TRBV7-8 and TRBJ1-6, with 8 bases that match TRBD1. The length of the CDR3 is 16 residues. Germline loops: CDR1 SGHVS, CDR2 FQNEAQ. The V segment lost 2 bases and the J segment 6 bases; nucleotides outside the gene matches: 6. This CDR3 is CASSLFRDRTNSPLHF. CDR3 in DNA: TGTGCCAGCAGCTTATTCCGGGACAGGACTAATTCACCCCTCCACTTT.

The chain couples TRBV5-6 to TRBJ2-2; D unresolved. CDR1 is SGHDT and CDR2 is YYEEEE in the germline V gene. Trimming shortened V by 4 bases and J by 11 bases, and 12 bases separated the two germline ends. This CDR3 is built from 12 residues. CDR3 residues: CASSRPRGELFF. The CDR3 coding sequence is TGTGCCAGCAGCCGACCCAGAGGAGAGCTGTTTTTT.

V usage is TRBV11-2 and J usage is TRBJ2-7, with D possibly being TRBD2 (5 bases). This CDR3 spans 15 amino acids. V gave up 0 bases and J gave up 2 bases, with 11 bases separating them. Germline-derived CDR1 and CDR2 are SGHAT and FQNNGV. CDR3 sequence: CASSLEGAIAYEQYF. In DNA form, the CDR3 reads TGTGCCAGCAGCTTAGAGGGAGCTATCGCCTACGAGCAGTACTTC.

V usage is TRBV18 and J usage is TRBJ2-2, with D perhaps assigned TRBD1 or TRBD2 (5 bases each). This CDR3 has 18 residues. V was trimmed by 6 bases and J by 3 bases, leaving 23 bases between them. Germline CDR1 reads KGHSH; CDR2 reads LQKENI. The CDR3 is CASSTEGPLWGYTGELFF. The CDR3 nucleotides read TGTGCCAGCTCCACCGAGGGACCCTTGTGGGGTTACACCGGGGAGCTGTTTTTT.

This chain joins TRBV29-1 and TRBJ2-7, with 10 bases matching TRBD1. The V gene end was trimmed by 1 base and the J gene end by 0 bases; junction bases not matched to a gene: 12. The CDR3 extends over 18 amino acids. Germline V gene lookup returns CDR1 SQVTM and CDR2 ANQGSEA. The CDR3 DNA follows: TGCAGCGTTGAAGGATCGACAGGGGGCGCCCATAGCTCCTACGAGCAGTACTTC. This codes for CSVEGSTGGAHSSYEQYF.